What follows are 17 T cell receptor beta chains derived from one specimen sequenced in a study of cytomegalovirus exposure and HLA in healthy donors. Primers for the PCR totalled 60 Vbeta and 13 Jbeta. Generated by immunoSEQ multiplex PCR, the TCRdb table keeps only in-frame clones and is missing some. The data contain 150,000 to 200,000 clones, approximately 79% of them seen just once; the ten biggest clones take up 7% to 7.5%. The source material was PBMCs. These receptor sequences come from a man in his forties in good health and CMV-seropositive.

The J gene is TRBJ1-5, the V gene TRBV5-5; D unresolved. The CDR3 runs to 15 residues. V lost 0 bases to trimming and J lost 0 bases, with 7 bases between them. Germline V gene lookup returns CDR1 SGHKS and CDR2 YYEKEE (reference sequence). CDR3 sequence (DNA): TGTGCCAGCAGCTTGGGGTCTAATAGCAATCAGCCCCAGCATTTT. This encodes CASSLGSNSNQPQHF. Variable domain in full (rest from reference TRBV5-5 and TRBJ1-5): DAGVTQSPTHLIKTRGQQVTLRCSPISGHKSVSWYQQVLGQGPQFIFQYYEKEERGRGNFPDRFSARQFPNYSSELNVNALLLGDSALYLCASSLGSNSNQPQHFGDGTRLSIL.

The chain combines TRBV9 with TRBJ2-7; the D is unclear. Germline lookup yields CDR1 SGDLS and CDR2 YYNGEE. This CDR3 spans 13 amino acids. V was pared by 0 bases and J by 4 bases, with 8 bases between. For the CDR3, the DNA is TGTGCCAGCAGCGTAGATCCCTCTTACGAGCAGTACTTC. Its translation is CASSVDPSYEQYF.

This clone came up once. The chain uses TRBV7-3 and TRBJ1-5; 8 bases are shared with TRBD1. The V gene end was trimmed by 5 bases and the J gene end by 7 bases; junction bases not matched to a gene: 4. CDR1 is SGHTA, CDR2 FQGTGA, per germline. The CDR3 sequence is 13 residues long. CDR3 DNA sequence: TGTGCCAGCAGCGGGGGGACAGGCCAGCCCCAGCATTTT. Translated: CASSGGTGQPQHF. Combining the CDR3 with reference TRBV7-3 and TRBJ1-5 gives the whole variable domain GAGVSQTPSNKVTEKGKYVELRCDPISGHTALYWYRQSLGQGPEFLIYFQGTGAADDSGLPNDRFFAVRPEGSVSTLKIQRTERGDSAVYLCASSGGTGQPQHFGDGTRLSIL.

The genes are TRBV7-9 and TRBJ2-7; tentatively, D is TRBD2 (5 bases). The V gene's germline CDR1 is SEHNR and CDR2 FQNEAQ (reference sequence). This CDR3 is 12 amino acids long. Trimming shortened V by 5 bases and J by 7 bases, and 12 bases separated the two germline ends. CDR3 residues: CASSAVPGEQYF. Here the CDR3 DNA reads TGTGCCAGCAGCGCCGTTCCGGGGGAGCAGTACTTC.

This chain connects TRBV7-2 to TRBJ1-5; D call uncertain. The V end was cut by 4 bases, the J end by 7 bases, with 11 bases between. Germline lookup yields CDR1 SGHTA and CDR2 FQGNSA. This CDR3 has 13 residues. CDR3 region: CASSSGRIQPQHF. The CDR3 DNA follows: TGTGCCAGCAGCTCAGGCCGGATCCAGCCCCAGCATTTT.

This clone was detected a few times. The chain employs TRBV7-8 and TRBJ2-7, with TRBD1 matching 9 bases. The CDR3 runs 15 residues. V shed 3 bases and J 4 bases; nucleotides not matched to a gene: 7. CDR1 is SGHVS and CDR2 is FQNEAQ in the germline V gene. Written as DNA, the CDR3 is TGTGCCAGCAGCTTCCGGACAGGGGAACGATACGAGCAGTACTTC. It translates to CASSFRTGERYEQYF.

As concerns this clone: The same CDR3 also results from other DNA sequences found in this sample. The chain carries TRBV4-1 and TRBJ2-1; 13 bases fit TRBD2. Germline V lookup: CDR1 MGHRA, CDR2 YSYEKL. Losses at the gene ends were 0 bases for V and 6 bases for J; bases not matched to a gene: 8. The CDR3 consists of 18 residues. The DNA for the CDR3 is TGCGCCAGCAGCCAAGATGAACTAGCGGGAGGGCGTCTCAATGAGCAGTTCTTC. The encoded protein is CASSQDELAGGRLNEQFF.

The rearrangement joins TRBV9 to TRBJ2-2; D possibly corresponds to TRBD1 (6 bases). Trimming pared 6 bases from V and 5 bases from J, leaving 29 bases between. Per germline, CDR1 SGDLS and CDR2 YYNGEE. There are 19 residues in the CDR3. CDR3 DNA: TGTGCCAGCAACAGAGATGGGACATCAATCTCCCGGGGAACCGGGGAGCTGTTTTTT. It yields the protein CASNRDGTSISRGTGELFF.

The chain combines TRBV9 with TRBJ2-1; 8 nucleotides line up with TRBD1. Trimming at V came to 0 bases and at J to 5 bases, leaving 7 bases not matched to a gene. The CDR3 is made up of 16 amino acids. Germline CDR1 reads SGDLS; CDR2 reads YYNGEE. The CDR3 here is CASSVGQGASDNEQFF. The CDR3 DNA reads as TGTGCCAGCAGCGTAGGGCAGGGGGCTTCGGACAATGAGCAGTTCTTC. The full variable domain, with the rest looked up from reference TRBV9 and TRBJ2-1, is DSGVTQTPKHLITATGQRVTLRCSPRSGDLSVYWYQQSLDQGLQFLIQYYNGEERAKGNILERFSAQQFPDLHSELNLSSLELGDSALYFCASSVGQGASDNEQFFGPGTRLTVL.

This chain links TRBV7-2 with TRBJ2-5; D ambiguous. The ends were cut back, 5 bases at V and 4 bases at J, with 20 bases in the middle. Per the germline V gene, CDR1 is SGHTA and CDR2 is FQGNSA. This CDR3 spans 16 amino acids. The CDR3 coding sequence is TGTGCCAGCAGCCGAAATTTCGCCCCCATCGGAGAGACCCAGTACTTC. Translation: CASSRNFAPIGETQYF.

The rearrangement joins TRBV5-1 to TRBJ1-2; D possibly corresponds to TRBD1 (6 bases). V lost 3 bases, J lost 4 bases, and 13 bases lay in between. Germline assignment: CDR1 SGHRS and CDR2 YFSETQ. This CDR3 has 14 amino acids. The CDR3 sequence: CASSSKTQGYGYTF. Written as DNA, the CDR3 is TGCGCCAGCAGCTCTAAGACACAGGGCTATGGCTACACCTTC.

The chain joins TRBV11-2 to TRBJ2-4; no firm D call. The germline V gene encodes CDR1 SGHAT and CDR2 FQNNGV. The V end was cut by 4 bases, the J end by 10 bases, with 14 bases between. The CDR3 extends over 13 amino acids. The CDR3 DNA is TGTGCCAGCAGCTCCCAGGCAGTCCTTATTCAGTACTTC. It yields the protein CASSSQAVLIQYF. The complete variable domain, with remaining parts taken from reference TRBV11-2 and TRBJ2-4, reads EAGVAQSPRYKIIEKRQSVAFWCNPISGHATLYWYQQILGQGPKLLIQFQNNGVVDDSQLPKDRFSAERLKGVDSTLKIQPAKLEDSAVYLCASSSQAVLIQYFGAGTRLSVL.

V gene TRBV4-3 combines with J gene TRBJ1-5, with D uncertain. Germline V gives CDR1 LGHNA, CDR2 YSLEER. The ends were cut back, 0 bases at V and 1 base at J, with 7 bases in the middle. This CDR3 contains 15 residues. CDR3 sequence reads: CASSQDSSSNQPQHF. CDR3 DNA sequence: TGCGCCAGCAGCCAAGATTCGAGCAGCAATCAGCCCCAGCATTTT.

A few counts support this clone. The rearrangement links TRBV7-2 to TRBJ2-2, with D tentatively TRBD2 (6 bases). Germline CDR1 SGHTA, CDR2 FQGNSA. V was cut by 6 bases and J by 0 bases, with 11 bases left in between. The CDR3 has 15 amino acids. CDR3 DNA: TGTGCCAGCAGTGGAGGAGGGGCGAACACCGGGGAGCTGTTTTTT. It yields the protein CASSGGGANTGELFF. The whole variable domain, remainder taken from reference TRBV7-2 and TRBJ2-2, is GAGVSQSPSNKVTEKGKDVELRCDPISGHTALYWYRQSLGQGLEFLIYFQGNSAPDKSGLPSDRFSAERTGGSVSTLTIQRTQQEDSAVYLCASSGGGANTGELFFGEGSRLTVL.

This rearrangement joins TRBV5-4 to TRBJ1-2, with D hard to call. Germline V gives CDR1 SGHNT, CDR2 YYREEE (reference sequence). There are 13 residues in the CDR3. V was trimmed by 4 bases and J by 2 bases, leaving 9 bases between them. The CDR3 DNA reads TGTGCCAGCAGCCCCGGGGTGAACTATGGCTACACCTTC. Translated, it gives CASSPGVNYGYTF.

The CDR3 nucleotides read TGTGCCAGCAGCCCCCGACAGGGGTTTACTCTCCAACAAGAGACCCAGTACTTC. Protein sequence: CASSPRQGFTLQQETQYF. The chain links TRBV7-6 to TRBJ2-5, with TRBD1 identical over 8 bases. V was clipped by 5 bases and J by 2 bases; unmatched bases: 16. The germline V gene encodes CDR1 SGHVS and CDR2 FNYEAQ. This CDR3 is 18 amino acids long.

This clone was picked up a small number of times. The CDR3 region has the DNA TGCAGCGTTGAAGGTCCGACAGGGATTGGGGAGCAGTACTTC. Its translation: CSVEGPTGIGEQYF. J is TRBJ2-7 and V is TRBV29-1; 7 nucleotides line up with TRBD1. Looked up from germline, CDR1 is SQVTM and CDR2 is ANQGSEA. Losses at the gene ends were 1 base for V and 7 bases for J; bases not matched to a gene: 10. The CDR3 sequence is 14 residues long.